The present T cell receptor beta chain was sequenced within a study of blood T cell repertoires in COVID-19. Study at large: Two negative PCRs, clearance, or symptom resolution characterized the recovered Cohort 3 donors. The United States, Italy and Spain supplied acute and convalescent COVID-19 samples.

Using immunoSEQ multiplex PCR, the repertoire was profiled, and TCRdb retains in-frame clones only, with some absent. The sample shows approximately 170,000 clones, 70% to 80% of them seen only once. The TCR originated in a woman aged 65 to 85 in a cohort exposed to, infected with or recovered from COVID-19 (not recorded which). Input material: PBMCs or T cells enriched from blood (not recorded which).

This CDR3 is CASNTNPGQGHEKLFF. The CDR3 DNA sequence: TGTGCCAGTAACACAAACCCGGGACAGGGACATGAAAAACTGTTTTTT. This sequence joins TRBV19 and TRBJ1-4; TRBD1 aligns across 9 bases. Germline V lookup: CDR1 LNHDA, CDR2 SQIVND (reference sequence). The trim removed 7 bases at V and 6 bases at J, leaving 12 bases unmatched. This CDR3 has 16 amino acids.